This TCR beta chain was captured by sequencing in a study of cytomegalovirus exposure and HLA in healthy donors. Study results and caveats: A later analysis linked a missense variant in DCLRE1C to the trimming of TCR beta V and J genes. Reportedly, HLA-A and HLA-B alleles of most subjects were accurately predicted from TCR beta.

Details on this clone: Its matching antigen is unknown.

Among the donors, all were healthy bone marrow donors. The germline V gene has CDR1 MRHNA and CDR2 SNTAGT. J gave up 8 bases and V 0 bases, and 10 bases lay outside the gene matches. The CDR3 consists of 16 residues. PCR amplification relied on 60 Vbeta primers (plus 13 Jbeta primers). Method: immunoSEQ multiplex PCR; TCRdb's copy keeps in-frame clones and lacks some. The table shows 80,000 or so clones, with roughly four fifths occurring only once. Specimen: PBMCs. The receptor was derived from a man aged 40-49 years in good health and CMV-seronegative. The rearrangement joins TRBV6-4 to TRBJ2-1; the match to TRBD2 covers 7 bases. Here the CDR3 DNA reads TGTGCCAGCAGTGACTCGGCGGGAGCGGATATCTATGAGCAGTTCTTC. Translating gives CASSDSAGADIYEQFF.